These 14 T cell receptor beta chains came from one sample sequenced in a study of OX40 agonist ivuxolimab in advanced cancers. TCRdb's copy holds only in-frame clones and misses some; the assay was immunoSEQ multiplex PCR. The sample holds 70,000 to 90,000 clones, 89% seen once. The sample in question was CD4+ or CD8+ T cells sorted from blood, obtained in a trial of the OX40 agonist ivuxolimab. Every receptor here comes from an adult with an advanced solid tumor such as melanoma, head and neck, liver or kidney cancer.

V is TRBV14 and J is TRBJ2-1; a possible D gene is TRBD1 (7 bases). Germline CDR1 is SGHDN and CDR2 is FVKESK. The CDR3 consists of 15 residues. V lost 0 bases and J 9 bases, leaving 15 bases between the germline ends. CDR3 in amino acids: CASSQEVRGAFEQFF. The DNA of the CDR3 is TGTGCCAGCAGCCAAGAGGTCAGGGGGGCCTTTGAGCAGTTCTTC.

The J gene is TRBJ2-1, the V gene TRBV9; no definite D call. Trimming took off 4 bases at V and 4 bases at J, with 6 bases between the two ends. The CDR3 sequence is 12 residues long. Germline V gives CDR1 SGDLS, CDR2 YYNGEE. This CDR3 reads CASSPLYNEQFF. The CDR3 region has the DNA TGTGCCAGCAGCCCCCTATACAATGAGCAGTTCTTC. The variable domain in full, completed from reference TRBV9 and TRBJ2-1, reads DSGVTQTPKHLITATGQRVTLRCSPRSGDLSVYWYQQSLDQGLQFLIQYYNGEERAKGNILERFSAQQFPDLHSELNLSSLELGDSALYFCASSPLYNEQFFGPGTRLTVL.

The V gene is TRBV7-6, the J gene TRBJ2-7, with 8 bases matching TRBD1. Germline values: CDR1 SGHVS, CDR2 FNYEAQ. V dropped 0 bases and J dropped 2; count of bases not matched to a gene: 3. There are 15 residues in the CDR3. CDR3 bases: TGTGCCAGCAGCTTAGCGGACAGGGTTACCTACGAGCAGTACTTC. Protein product: CASSLADRVTYEQYF.

This chain connects TRBV19 to TRBJ1-2; possibly TRBD1 for D (6 bases). The V end was cut by 5 bases, the J end by 5 bases, with 9 bases between. CDR3 size: 12 residues. CDR1 and CDR2 from the germline V gene are LNHDA and SQIVND (reference sequence). CDR3 loop: CASSGQTYGYTF. The CDR3 DNA follows: TGTGCCAGTAGTGGACAGACGTATGGCTACACCTTC.

V is TRBV9 and J is TRBJ1-2; tentatively, D is TRBD1 (6 bases). The length of the CDR3 is 15 residues. The germline V gene encodes CDR1 SGDLS and CDR2 YYNGEE. Trimming pared 2 bases from V and 6 bases from J, leaving 17 bases between. The CDR3 nucleotides read TGTGCCAGCAGCGTCGAGGTTAGGGGGGCGGATGGCTACACCTTC. It yields the protein CASSVEVRGADGYTF.

The rearrangement links TRBV5-6 to TRBJ1-5, with TRBD1 identical over 7 bases. This CDR3 is built from 14 residues. The germline gives CDR1 SGHDT, CDR2 YYEEEE. Trimming removed 1 base from V and 7 bases from J; junction bases left unmatched: 5. The CDR3 here is CASSLQGGEQPQHF. The CDR3 coding sequence is TGTGCCAGCAGCTTGCAGGGGGGGGAGCAGCCCCAGCATTTT.

The chain is built from TRBV28 and TRBJ1-3; 9 nucleotides match TRBD1. This CDR3 has 15 amino acids. Germline V lookup: CDR1 MDHEN, CDR2 SYDVKM. J gave up 2 bases and V 5 bases, and 4 bases lay outside the gene matches. DNA of the CDR3: TGTGCCAGCAGTCCGGACAGGGGAGCTGGAAACACCATATATTTT. This encodes CASSPDRGAGNTIYF. Together with reference TRBV28 and TRBJ1-3, the CDR3 gives the full variable domain: DVKVTQSSRYLVKRTGEKVFLECVQDMDHENMFWYRQDPGLGLRLIYFSYDVKMKEKGDIPEGYSVSREKKERFSLILESASTNQTSMYLCASSPDRGAGNTIYFGEGSWLTVV.

This clone was seen just once. Here the CDR3 DNA reads TGTGCCAGCAGCGCCGGGACAGGGGGCCTCGGCTACACCTTC. This encodes CASSAGTGGLGYTF. This rearrangement joins TRBV5-5 to TRBJ1-2, with 12 bases lining up with TRBD1. V lost 4 bases to trimming and J lost 8 bases; unmatched junction nucleotides: 6. The CDR3 contains 14 residues. In germline, CDR1 is SGHKS, CDR2 YYEKEE (reference sequence).

The chain employs TRBV5-4 and TRBJ1-3, with D unresolved. Trimming pared 3 bases from V and 4 bases from J, leaving 14 bases between. This CDR3 is built from 15 residues. CDR1 is SGHNT and CDR2 is YYREEE in the germline V gene (reference sequence). The CDR3 DNA reads TGTGCCAGCAGCTCGCGGGCGGGGTCCGGAAACACCATATATTTT. Amino acid sequence: CASSSRAGSGNTIYF.

The V call is TRBV19, the J call TRBJ1-2, with 12 nucleotides matching TRBD1. This CDR3 contains 16 residues. Unmatched junction bases numbered 10, after V lost 4 bases and J lost 7 bases. Germline lookup yields CDR1 LNHDA and CDR2 SQIVND (reference sequence). In DNA form, the CDR3 reads TGTGCCAGTAGTACCGCACCGGGACAGGGGGCGCCTGGCTACACCTTC. Translated, it gives CASSTAPGQGAPGYTF.

This chain joins TRBV7-2 and TRBJ2-7; D call uncertain. From germline, CDR1 is SGHTA and CDR2 FQGNSA. The length of the CDR3 is 12 residues. Trimming left V 5 bases short and J 3 bases short, with 8 bases between. Written as DNA, the CDR3 is TGTGCCAGCAGCCGGTTGGGCTACGAGCAGTACTTC. This gives the protein CASSRLGYEQYF.

J is TRBJ1-1 and V is TRBV28; unclear D gene. In germline, CDR1 is MDHEN, CDR2 SYDVKM. Trimming removed 5 bases from V and 4 bases from J, with 11 bases in between. CDR3 length: 13 residues. The CDR3 DNA follows: TGTGCCAGCAGTAGGGCGGGCCCCACTGAAGCTTTCTTT. It specifies CASSRAGPTEAFF.

Turning to this clone: At one end, the junction sequence differs from germline, possibly due to a read error. CDR3 region: CASSTDFTDTQYF. CDR3 coding DNA: TGTGCTAGCAGTACTGACTTCACAGATACGCAGTATTTT. The rearrangement links TRBV7-7 to TRBJ2-3, with no clear D. This CDR3 is built from 13 residues. The germline CDR1 and CDR2 sequences are SSHAT and FNYEAQ (reference sequence). Full variable domain (outside the CDR3, taken from reference TRBV7-7 and TRBJ2-3): GAGVSQSPRYKVTKRGQDVTLRCDPISSHATLYWYQQALGQGPEFLTYFNYEAQPDKSGLPSDRFSAERPEGSISTLTIQRTEQRDSAMYRCASSTDFTDTQYFGPGTRLTVL.

The V gene is TRBV28, the J gene TRBJ1-4, with a weak D call TRBD1 (5 bases). Germline V gives CDR1 MDHEN, CDR2 SYDVKM. V gave up 5 bases and J gave up 8 bases, with 18 bases separating them. The CDR3 runs 15 residues. CDR3 DNA sequence: TGTGCCAGCAGTCCCGCCGGGGCACGAAGAGAAAAACTGTTTTTT. It specifies CASSPAGARREKLFF.